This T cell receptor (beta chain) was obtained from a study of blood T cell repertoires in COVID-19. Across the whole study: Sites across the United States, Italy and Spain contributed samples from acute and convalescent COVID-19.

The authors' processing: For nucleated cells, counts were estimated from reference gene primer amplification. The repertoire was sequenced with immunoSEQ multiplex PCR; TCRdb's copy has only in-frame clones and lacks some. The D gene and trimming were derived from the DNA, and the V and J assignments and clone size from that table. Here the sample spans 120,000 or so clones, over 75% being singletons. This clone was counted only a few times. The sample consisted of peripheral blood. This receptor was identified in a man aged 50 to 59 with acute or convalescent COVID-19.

The DNA of the CDR3 is TGTGCCAGCAGCCTCGATCTTAGGAGCTCTGGAAACACCATATATTTT. This translates into CASSLDLRSSGNTIYF. V gene TRBV27 combines with J gene TRBJ1-3, with unresolved D. The V end lost 6 bases, the J end lost 0 bases, and 15 bases lay between the germline ends. Germline CDR1 reads MNHEY; CDR2 reads SMNVEV (reference sequence). This CDR3 has 16 residues.